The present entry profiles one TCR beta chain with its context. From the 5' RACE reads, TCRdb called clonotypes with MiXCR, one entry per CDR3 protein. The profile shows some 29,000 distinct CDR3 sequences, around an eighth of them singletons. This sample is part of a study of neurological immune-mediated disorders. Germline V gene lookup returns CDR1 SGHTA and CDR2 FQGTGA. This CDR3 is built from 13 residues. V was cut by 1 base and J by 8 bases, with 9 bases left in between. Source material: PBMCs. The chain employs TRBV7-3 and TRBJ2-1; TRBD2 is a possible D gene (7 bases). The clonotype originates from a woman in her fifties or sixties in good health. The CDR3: CASSLSGGDEQFF. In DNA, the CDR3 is TGTGCCAGCAGCTTAAGCGGGGGCGATGAGCAGTTCTTC.